The 15 T cell receptor beta chains below come from one sample, sequenced in a study of blood T cell repertoires in COVID-19. Some clones are missing from TCRdb's copy, which holds only in-frame ones; the method was immunoSEQ multiplex PCR. Of over 55,000 clones in the sample, more than 75% were seen once. The sequenced sample consisted of peripheral blood. The receptors derive from a woman of 80 years or more with acute or convalescent COVID-19.

This clone appeared a single time. The rearrangement links TRBV3-1 (or the pseudogene TRBV3-2) to TRBJ1-1; 8 nucleotides align to TRBD1. Germline V gene sequence: CDR1 LGHDT, CDR2 YNNKEL (reference sequence). The CDR3 loop spans 15 amino acids. Trimming at V came to 5 bases and at J to 0 bases, leaving 5 bases not matched to a gene. Here the CDR3 reads CASSKPGQVNTEAFF. CDR3 DNA sequence: TGTGCCAGCAGCAAGCCGGGACAGGTGAACACTGAAGCTTTCTTT.

This clone occurred once. The rearrangement uses TRBV7-9 and TRBJ2-7; a weak D match, TRBD1 (6 bases). V lost 4 bases and J lost 3, with 13 bases in between. The germline V gene encodes CDR1 SEHNR and CDR2 FQNEAQ (reference sequence). This CDR3 region has 14 residues. The CDR3 reads CASSSDSLRYEQYF. The CDR3 bases are TGTGCCAGCAGCTCGGACAGCCTCCGCTACGAGCAGTACTTC.

This chain uses TRBV13 with TRBJ2-5; TRBD1 is a possible D gene (6 bases). Per germline, CDR1 PRHDT and CDR2 FYEKMQ (reference sequence). CDR3 length: 14 amino acids. V lost 4 bases, J lost 13 bases, and 22 bases lay in between. CDR3 sequence reads: CASSWAGTSPSGYF. For the CDR3, the DNA is TGTGCCAGCAGCTGGGCCGGGACATCCCCATCGGGGTACTTC.

The chain joins TRBV7-8 to TRBJ1-5; TRBD1 aligns across 7 bases. The ends lost 1 base at V and 2 bases at J; junction bases unmatched: 8. This CDR3 has 17 residues. Germline values: CDR1 SGHVS, CDR2 FQNEAQ. Here the CDR3 DNA reads TGTGCCAGCAGCTTAGACAGGGGCCCGAGTGGCAATCAGCCCCAGCATTTT. It codes for CASSLDRGPSGNQPQHF.

This sequence joins TRBV7-9 and TRBJ2-7; 7 bases fit TRBD2. CDR3 length equals 12 residues. Trimming at V came to 5 bases and at J to 5 bases, leaving 3 bases not matched to a gene. CDR1 and CDR2 from the germline V gene are SEHNR and FQNEAQ (reference sequence). CDR3 residues: CASSVRGDEQYF. As DNA, the CDR3 is TGTGCCAGCAGCGTCCGGGGGGACGAGCAGTACTTC.

V gene TRBV11-2 combines with J gene TRBJ1-1, with D unclear. This CDR3 spans 12 amino acids. V shed 3 bases and J shed 5 bases, with 7 bases lying between them. CDR1 SGHAT and CDR2 FQNNGV come from the germline V gene. The CDR3 sequence is CASSLTRTEAFF. In DNA form, the CDR3 reads TGTGCCAGCAGCTTGACTAGGACTGAAGCTTTCTTT.

V is TRBV18 and J is TRBJ2-1, with 8 positions matching TRBD2. V shed 1 base and J 6 bases; nucleotides not matched to a gene: 8. The length of the CDR3 is 16 residues. The germline CDR1 and CDR2 sequences are KGHSH and LQKENI. The CDR3 region is CASSPRREGRSNEQFF. CDR3 DNA: TGTGCCAGCTCACCACGACGGGAGGGCAGAAGCAATGAGCAGTTCTTC.

The CDR3 nucleotides read TGTGCCAGTAGTGGTCCACAGGGCATGGATTCACCCCTCCACTTT. Translation: CASSGPQGMDSPLHF. The gene calls are TRBV19 and TRBJ1-6, with TRBD1 as a possible D gene (6 bases). The V and J ends lost 5 bases and 8 bases respectively, with 16 bases between them. The germline V gene has CDR1 LNHDA and CDR2 SQIVND (reference sequence). This CDR3 region has 15 residues.

The chain employs TRBV6-6 and TRBJ2-7; no reliable D call. CDR3 length equals 14 residues. Trimming took off 2 bases at V and 6 bases at J, with 14 bases between the two ends. CDR1 and CDR2 from the germline V gene are MNHNY and SVGAGI (reference sequence). CDR3 in amino acids: CASSYAEPPGEQYF. The CDR3 bases are TGTGCCAGCAGTTACGCCGAGCCTCCGGGCGAGCAGTACTTC.

The J gene is TRBJ2-2, the V gene TRBV27; 9 nucleotides agree with TRBD1. The CDR3 has 16 residues. Germline V lookup: CDR1 MNHEY, CDR2 SMNVEV (reference sequence). Trimming took 8 bases from V and 7 from J; bases not matched to a gene: 14. CDR3: CASGTQQGAKNGELFF. The CDR3 nucleotides are TGTGCCAGCGGGACCCAACAGGGGGCTAAGAACGGGGAGCTGTTTTTT.

The chain recombines TRBV30 with TRBJ2-3; D is possibly TRBD2 (5 bases). CDR3 length: 12 amino acids. Trimming took off 6 bases at V and 6 bases at J, with 13 bases between the two ends. CDR1 and CDR2 (germline): GTSNPN, SVGIG (reference sequence). The CDR3 DNA reads as TGTGCCTGTAGCGACGGAGGCGATACGCAGTATTTT. This encodes CACSDGGDTQYF.

J is TRBJ2-2 and V is TRBV4-3, with D possibly TRBD1 on 6 matching bases. The CDR3 totals 14 residues. Germline CDR1 reads LGHNA; CDR2 reads YSLEER. V lost 3 bases, J lost 6 bases, and 11 bases lay in between. This CDR3 reads CASSHLGGSGELFF. The CDR3 nucleotides are TGCGCCAGCAGCCATTTAGGGGGATCCGGGGAGCTGTTTTTT.

This chain connects TRBV11-2 to TRBJ2-3, with 8 bases fitting TRBD2. This CDR3 spans 14 amino acids. Trimming removed 1 base from V and 6 bases from J; junction bases left unmatched: 3. Per germline, CDR1 SGHAT and CDR2 FQNNGV. The CDR3 nucleotides read TGTGCCAGCAGCTTAGGGGGACTAGTGGATACGCAGTATTTT. It specifies CASSLGGLVDTQYF.

The table lists this clone with a few counts. CDR3 in DNA: TGCGCCAGCAGCGCTGGCCCGCTAGCGCTCTCGAAGTTCTTC. It yields the protein CASSAGPLALSKFF. This chain uses TRBV5-1 with TRBJ2-1, with D perhaps matching TRBD2 (6 bases). Germline-derived CDR1 and CDR2 are SGHRS and YFSETQ. The V end was cut by 4 bases, the J end by 14 bases, with 22 bases between. This CDR3 has 14 residues.

This clone was found once. The genes are TRBV11-3 and TRBJ2-1, with 8 bases lining up with TRBD2. Looked up from germline, CDR1 is SGHNT and CDR2 is YENEEA. V lost 1 base and J lost 7; bases outside the gene matches: 3. The CDR3 totals 14 residues. The CDR3, as DNA: TGTGCCAGCAGCTTAGCGGGAGGGACAAATGAGCAGTTCTTC. Encoded protein: CASSLAGGTNEQFF.